A single count supports the clone carrying this T cell receptor (beta chain). Its matching antigen is unknown. CDR1 SGHAT and CDR2 FQNNGV come from the germline V gene. V lost 6 bases, J lost 3 bases, and 8 bases stayed unmatched. The CDR3 length is 16 residues. This sample was taken from a study of cytomegalovirus exposure and HLA in healthy donors. Study context: Among about 190 million T cells, an earlier analysis found 90 million to 130 million unique TCR beta sequences.

Study results and caveats: Analysis performed later showed TCR beta chains linked to HLA being more clonally expanded than equally common others. The study reported that TCR beta sequences accurately predicted HLA-A and HLA-B alleles in most subjects. For cytomegalovirus status, the classifier reportedly gave diagnoses with high specificity and sensitivity.

13 Jbeta primers and 60 Vbeta primers were used for the PCR. Data came from immunoSEQ multiplex PCR; TCRdb stores just in-frame clones and leaves some out. The table has approximately 95,000 clones, 81% seen once. The chain combines TRBV11-2 with TRBJ2-7; TRBD2 matches 13 bases. The TCR was taken from a woman aged 70-85 years in good health and CMV-seropositive. Sample: PBMCs. The CDR3 nucleotides read TGTGCCAGCAGTTGGACTAGCGGGAGTGCCAGCTACGAGCAGTACTTC. It encodes CASSWTSGSASYEQYF.